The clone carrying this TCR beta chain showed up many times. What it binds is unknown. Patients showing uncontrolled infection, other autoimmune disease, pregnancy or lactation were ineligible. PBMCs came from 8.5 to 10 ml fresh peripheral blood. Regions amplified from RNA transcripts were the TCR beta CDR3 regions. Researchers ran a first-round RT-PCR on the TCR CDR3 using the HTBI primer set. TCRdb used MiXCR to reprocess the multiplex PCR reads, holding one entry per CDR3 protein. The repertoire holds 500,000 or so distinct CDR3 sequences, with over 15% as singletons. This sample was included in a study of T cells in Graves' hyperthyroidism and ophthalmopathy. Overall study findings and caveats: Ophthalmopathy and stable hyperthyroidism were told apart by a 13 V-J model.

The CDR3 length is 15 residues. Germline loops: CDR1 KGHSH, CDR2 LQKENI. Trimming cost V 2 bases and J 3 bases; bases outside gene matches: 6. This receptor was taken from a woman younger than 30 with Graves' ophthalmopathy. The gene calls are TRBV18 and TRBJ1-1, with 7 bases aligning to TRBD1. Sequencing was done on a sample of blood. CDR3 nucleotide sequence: TGTGCCAGCTCACCATCCCGGACAGGTTACACTGAAGCTTTCTTT. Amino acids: CASSPSRTGYTEAFF.